This T cell receptor (beta chain) came from a study of blood T cell repertoires in COVID-19. Study-wide context: Acute-phase and convalescent COVID-19 samples originated in the United States, Italy and Spain. In each case, the material was cDNA or gDNA derived from T cells, B-cell-depleted T cells, or PBMCs.

In the authors' workflow: Estimation of nucleated cell counts relied on the amplification of reference gene primers. Repertoires were generated with immunoSEQ multiplex PCR, while TCRdb's copy carries only in-frame clones and drops some. V, J and clone size reflect that table, while D and trimming were determined from the DNA. The sample shows roughly 320,000 clones, around 87% of them seen only once. The sequence derives from an older man with acute or convalescent COVID-19. Source material: peripheral blood.

Written as DNA, the CDR3 is TGTGCCATCAGTGCGGGACAGCTCTACGAGCAGTACTTC. Its protein is CAISAGQLYEQYF. The rearrangement joins TRBV10-3 to TRBJ2-7; 7 bases align to TRBD1. The J segment lost 3 bases and the V segment lost 4 bases, leaving 3 bases of the junction unmatched. The CDR3 is made up of 13 amino acids. Germline CDR1 ENHRY, CDR2 SYGVKD.